This T cell receptor beta chain was sequenced during a study of T-cell reconstitution after alpha-beta-depleted transplantation in children. This clonotype was detected a few times. Its antigen remains unknown. Unique molecular identifiers were incorporated into the prepared TCRbeta library. MiXCR was run by TCRdb on the PCR reads, yielding one entry per CDR3 protein. In the table there are roughly 570,000 distinct CDR3 sequences, around 27% of which are singletons. Points from the study as a whole: T-cell numbers and diversity, one year after transplant, stemmed largely from T cells that were newly produced. Expanded graft clones, several hundred of them, were reportedly the source of alpha-beta T cells about two months after transplant. It was surviving recipient T cells and thymic progenitors that gave some patients high TCRbeta diversity at day 60.

V was pared by 0 bases and J by 5 bases, with 13 bases between. Germline CDR1 and CDR2: DFQATT and SNEGSKA (reference sequence). This CDR3 comprises 15 residues. The source of this sequence is a boy under two years old with Wiskott-Aldrich syndrome, due to receive a stem cell transplant. The chain combines TRBV20-1 with TRBJ2-2, with TRBD2 as a possible D gene (5 bases). Sequencing used PBMCs, obtained before TCRalphabeta/CD19-depleted stem cell transplant. The CDR3 sequence is CSARDGRGMTGELFF. Written as DNA, the CDR3 is TGCAGTGCTAGAGATGGAAGAGGGATGACCGGGGAGCTGTTTTTT.